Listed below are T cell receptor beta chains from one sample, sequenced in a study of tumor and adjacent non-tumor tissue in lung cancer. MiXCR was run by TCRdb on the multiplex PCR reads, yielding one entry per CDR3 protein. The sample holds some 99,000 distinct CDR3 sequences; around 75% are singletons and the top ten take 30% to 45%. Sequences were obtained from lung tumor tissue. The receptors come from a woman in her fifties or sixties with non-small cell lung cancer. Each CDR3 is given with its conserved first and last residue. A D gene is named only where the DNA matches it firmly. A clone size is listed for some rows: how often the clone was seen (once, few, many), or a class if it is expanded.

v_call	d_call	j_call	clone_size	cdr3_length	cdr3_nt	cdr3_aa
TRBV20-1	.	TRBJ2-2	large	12	TGCAGTGCTAATGGACAGACCGGGGAGCTGTTTTTT	CSANGQTGELFF
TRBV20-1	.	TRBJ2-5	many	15	TGCAGTGCTAGAGTTGAAAGGGCTCCCCGCGGGACCCAGTACTTC	CSARVERAPRGTQYF
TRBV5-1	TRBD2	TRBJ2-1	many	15	TGCGCCAGCAGCTTGAGGACTAGCGGTTACAATGAGCAGTTCTTC	CASSLRTSGYNEQFF
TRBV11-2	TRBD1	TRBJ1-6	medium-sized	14	TGTGCCAGCAGCTCCAGGGGGGAAAATTCACCCCTCCACTTT	CASSSRGENSPLHF
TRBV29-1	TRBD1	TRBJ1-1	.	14	TGCAACGTTGGTCTTGATGGGACAGGGTTTGAAACTTTCTTT	CNVGLDGTGFETFF
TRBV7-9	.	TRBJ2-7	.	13	TGTGCCAGCAGCCGCGGACAAGCCTACGAGCAGTACTTC	CASSRGQAYEQYF
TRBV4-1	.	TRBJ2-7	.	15	TGCGCCAGCAGCCATGATTGGTCCGGAGCCTACGAGCAGTACTTC	CASSHDWSGAYEQYF
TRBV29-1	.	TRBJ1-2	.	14	TGCAGCGTCGAAGACCTGGGGGGCACGGGTGGCTACACCTTC	CSVEDLGGTGGYTF
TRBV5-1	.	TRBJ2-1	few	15	TGCGCCAGCAGCTTGGGTGGTGGGTCTAGGGATGAGCAGTCCTTC	CASSLGGGSRDEQSF
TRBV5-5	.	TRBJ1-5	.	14	TGTGCCGGCATCTTGGCCGCGATAGATACGGTCCAGCATTTT	CAGILAAIDTVQHF
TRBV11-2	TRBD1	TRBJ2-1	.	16	TGTGCCAGCAGCTTAGTTCAGGGGGATCAAGGCAAAGAGCAGTTCTTC	CASSLVQGDQGKEQFF
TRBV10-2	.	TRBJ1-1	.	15	TGCACCAGCAGTGAGTGGAGCACTCTGAACACTGATGCTTTCTTT	CTSSEWSTLNTDAFF
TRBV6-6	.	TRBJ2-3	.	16	TGTGCCAGCAGTTACGGGAGAACCAAAGAGCGAGATATACAGTATTTT	CASSYGRTKERDIQYF
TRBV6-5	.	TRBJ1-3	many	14	TGTGCCAGCAGGGGGTTCAGCTCTGGAAACACCATATATTTT	CASRGFSSGNTIYF
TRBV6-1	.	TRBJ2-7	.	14	TGTGCCAGCAGTGGGCGAGAGCTCTCCTACGAGCAGTACTTC	CASSGRELSYEQYF
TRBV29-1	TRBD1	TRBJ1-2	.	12	TGCAGCGCCATGACAAGGGGGCTAGGCTACACCTTC	CSAMTRGLGYTF
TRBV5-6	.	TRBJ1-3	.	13	TGTGTCAGCAGCTTGAGAGGGAGAAACACCATATATTTT	CVSSLRGRNTIYF
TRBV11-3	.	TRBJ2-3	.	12	TGTGCCAGCGGCTTAAACATAGATACGCAGTATTTT	CASGLNIDTQYF
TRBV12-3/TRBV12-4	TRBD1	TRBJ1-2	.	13	TGTGCCAGCAGAAGGGACAGGACTATGGGTTACACCTTC	CASRRDRTMGYTF
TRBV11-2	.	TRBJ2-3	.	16	TGTACCAGCAGCTTAGGACTCTCTACTAGCACAGATACGCAGTATTTT	CTSSLGLSTSTDTQYF
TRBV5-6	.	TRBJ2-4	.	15	TGTGCCAGCAGCAAGCAGGGATACGTAATTGACAATCAGTACTTC	CASSKQGYVIDNQYF
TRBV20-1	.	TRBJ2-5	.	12	TGCAGTGTTCGTATCGAGGTTGAGACCCAGTACTTC	CSVRIEVETQYF
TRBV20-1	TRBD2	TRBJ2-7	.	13	TGCAGTGCTAGAGGCGGGGGGCTCTATGTGCAGTACTTC	CSARGGGLYVQYF
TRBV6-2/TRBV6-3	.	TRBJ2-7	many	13	TGTGCCAGCAGTAGACAGAAATCCTACGAGCAGTACTTC	CASSRQKSYEQYF
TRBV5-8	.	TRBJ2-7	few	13	TGTGCCAGCCACCTCCCCGGGCCCCTAGGGCAGTACTTC	CASHLPGPLGQYF
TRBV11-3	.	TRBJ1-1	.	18	TGTGCCAGCAGCTTAATTGGGCCGCCGGGACGGACGAACGCTGAAGCTTTCTTC	CASSLIGPPGRTNAEAFF
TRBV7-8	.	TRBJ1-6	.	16	TGTGCCAGCAGCTTAGAGTGGTCCGGGAATAATTCACCCCTCCACTTT	CASSLEWSGNNSPLHF
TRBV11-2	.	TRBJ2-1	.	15	TGTACCACCCGTGGCCGAGGGGGCTCCTACAATGAGCAGTTCTTC	CTTRGRGGSYNEQFF
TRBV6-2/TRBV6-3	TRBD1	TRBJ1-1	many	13	TGTGCCAGCGGACAGGGTCTGAACACTGAAGCTTTCTTT	CASGQGLNTEAFF
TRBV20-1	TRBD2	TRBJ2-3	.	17	TGCAGTGCTAGAGATCGGGTAGCGGGGGCTTCCACAGATACACAGTATTTT	CSARDRVAGASTDTQYF
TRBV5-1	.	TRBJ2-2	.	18	TGCGCCAGCAGCTTAATCGGAGGTAGGTCTCACACGAGCGGGGAGCTGTTTTTT	CASSLIGGRSHTSGELFF
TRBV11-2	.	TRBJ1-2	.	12	TGTGCCAGCAGCCTATGTTCGGGAGTCTATACCTTC	CASSLCSGVYTF
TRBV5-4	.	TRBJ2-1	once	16	TGTGCCAGCAGCCCCCGCGCTTTAGTTGGGGGAGGTGAGCAGTTCTTC	CASSPRALVGGGEQFF
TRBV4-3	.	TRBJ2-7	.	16	TGCGCCAGCAGGCAAGATTATGATGACAAGGTCGACGAGCAGTACTTC	CASRQDYDDKVDEQYF
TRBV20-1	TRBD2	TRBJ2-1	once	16	TGCAGTGCTAGAGATTGGGCTAGCGGGGAATACAATGAGCAGTTCTTC	CSARDWASGEYNEQFF
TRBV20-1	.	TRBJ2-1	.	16	TGCAGTGCTGGACCCCTGGGAATAGGGGGGAACGAAGAGCAGTTCTTC	CSAGPLGIGGNEEQFF
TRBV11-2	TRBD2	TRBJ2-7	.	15	TGTGCTAGTAGCTACGGGACTAGCGGGAGCTACGAACAGAACTTC	CASSYGTSGSYEQNF